This T cell receptor beta chain was identified in a study of T cell repertoires in breast cancer. The study, taken as a whole, reports: Possibly tumor-specific: roughly 17 TCR pairs in seven or more tumors, rare in control blood.

An expanded emulsion RT-PCR with primers for all TCR V genes paired CD8+ T cell chains. A second nested PCR with blocking oligonucleotides suppressed unpaired genes. From the emulsion pairing reads, TCRdb called clonotypes with MiXCR, one entry per CDR3 protein. The sample lists about 40,000 distinct CDR3 sequences, 45% occurring once. Comments on this clonotype: Its antigen is unidentified.

The CDR3 is 15 amino acids. The trim removed 2 bases at V and 2 bases at J, leaving 4 bases unmatched. Looked up from germline, CDR1 is MGHRA and CDR2 is YSYEKL. This clonotype originated in a pool of human donors with breast cancer or a healthy control (not recorded which). The chain is built from TRBV4-1 and TRBJ2-7, with TRBD2 matching over 9 bases. Sequencing was carried out using CD8+ T cells. The CDR3 DNA follows: TGCGCCAGCAGCCAACTAGCGGGATCACCCTACGAGCAGTACTTC. This translates into CASSQLAGSPYEQYF.